This T cell receptor (beta chain) was recovered during a study of shared T cell receptors in the human thymus. Trimming took 6 bases from V and 0 from J, leaving 8 bases between them. CDR3 length: 13 amino acids. In germline, CDR1 is SGHNT, CDR2 YYREEE (reference sequence). Libraries were prepared by immunoSEQ multiplex PCR; TCRdb keeps only in-frame clonotypes and omits some of them. Of 500,000 to 550,000 clones in the sample, around 78% were seen once. The sample was also reused in another study, on human thymus T cells. That work adds: Related research described strongly overlapping thymic repertoires in unrelated people.

Sequencing input: thymocytes. The chain is built from TRBV5-4 and TRBJ2-3; D is perhaps TRBD1 (6 bases). The TCR originated in a boy in the first two years of life with a congenital heart defect. The CDR3 nucleotides read TGTGCCAGCAACACAGGGAGCACAGATACGCAGTATTTT. Translation: CASNTGSTDTQYF.